This T cell receptor beta chain was sequenced in a study of PD-1 blockade in classical Hodgkin lymphoma. Assay: immunoSEQ multiplex PCR; the TCRdb copy retains only in-frame clones and omits some. This sample carries roughly 46,000 clones, about three quarters of them seen once, and the ten largest clones take about an eighth. With 7 bases removed from V and 3 bases from J, the gap between germline ends came to 15 bases. CDR1 is SNHLY and CDR2 is FYNNEI in the germline V gene. CDR3 length: 14 amino acids. Time point noted: cycle 4 day 1 (C4D1), after more than five weeks of nivolumab. Each patient's relapse followed autologous stem cell transplantation, and brentuximab vedotin exposure varied.

The source was peripheral blood mononuclear cells (PBMCs), collected before the fourth cycle of nivolumab. This TCR derives from a human donor with classical Hodgkin lymphoma. The chain carries TRBV2 and TRBJ1-2; D uncertain. CDR3 coding DNA: TGTGCCAGCAACGGGCCTGACACCTACTATGGCTACACCTTC. It specifies CASNGPDTYYGYTF.